Following are 7 T cell receptor beta chains from one sample sequenced in a study of cytomegalovirus exposure and HLA in healthy donors. Sequencing used immunoSEQ multiplex PCR; TCRdb keeps in-frame clones, though not all of them. The sample holds about 130,000 clones, around nine tenths seen once. Sequenced: PBMCs. These receptors all come from a man aged 25 to 40 in good health and CMV-seronegative.

V gene TRBV2 combines with J gene TRBJ2-5; 8 nucleotides line up with TRBD2. Germline assignment: CDR1 SNHLY and CDR2 FYNNEI. The CDR3 has 14 residues. V shed 3 bases and J 3 bases; nucleotides not matched to a gene: 3. CDR3 region: CASSETREEETQYF. In nucleotides, the CDR3 is TGTGCCAGCAGTGAGACGCGGGAGGAAGAGACCCAGTACTTC.

The genes are TRBV18 and TRBJ1-4; 10 bases fit TRBD1. Germline values: CDR1 KGHSH, CDR2 LQKENI. After removal of 3 bases from V and 5 bases from J, the junction contained 3 bases not matched to a gene. The CDR3 runs to 15 residues. The CDR3 nucleotides are TGTGCCAGCTCACCGCCGGGACAGGGGAATGAAAAACTGTTTTTT. This codes for CASSPPGQGNEKLFF.

V usage is TRBV27 and J usage is TRBJ2-5; 7 nucleotides line up with TRBD2. CDR1 MNHEY and CDR2 SMNVEV come from the germline V gene (reference sequence). J gave up 7 bases and V 5 bases, and 19 bases lay outside the gene matches. The CDR3 contains 17 residues. CDR3 protein: CASSPRQVGRVLLTQYF. The CDR3 bases are TGTGCCAGCAGTCCCCGCCAGGTGGGGAGGGTCTTGTTGACCCAGTACTTC.

The rearrangement uses TRBV30 and TRBJ2-1; tentative D call: TRBD1 (6 bases). This CDR3 comprises 11 residues. Germline CDR1 and CDR2: GTSNPN and SVGIG (reference sequence). Trimming removed 3 bases at V and 10 bases at J, with 10 bases between. This chain's CDR3 is CAWRGTWEQFF. The CDR3 region has the DNA TGTGCCTGGAGGGGGACATGGGAGCAGTTCTTC. Drawing the rest from reference TRBV30 and TRBJ2-1, the complete variable domain is SQTIHQWPATLVQPVGSPLSLECTVEGTSNPNLYWYRQAAGRGLQLLFYSVGIGQISSEVPQNLSASRPQDRQFILSSKKLLLSDSGFYLCAWRGTWEQFFGPGTRLTVL.

This chain links TRBV30 with TRBJ1-2, with D tentatively TRBD1 (5 bases). From germline, CDR1 is GTSNPN and CDR2 SVGIG (reference sequence). CDR3 length: 13 amino acids. V lost 8 bases, J lost 0 bases, and 13 bases lay in between. Here the CDR3 reads CASNRGSNYGYTF. CDR3 sequence (DNA): TGTGCCAGCAACCGGGGGTCTAACTATGGCTACACCTTC.

This chain links TRBV12-5 with TRBJ2-7; the match to TRBD1 covers 7 bases. The germline gives CDR1 LGHNT, CDR2 FRNRAP. This CDR3 spans 15 amino acids. V lost 2 bases, J lost 0 bases, and 4 bases stayed unmatched. CDR3 sequence (DNA): TGTGCTAGTGGTTTGCCGACAGGGTCCTCCTACGAGCAGTACTTC. This gives the protein CASGLPTGSSYEQYF.

The genes are TRBV5-1 and TRBJ2-3, with 9 bases matching TRBD1. Germline CDR1 is SGHRS and CDR2 is YFSETQ. With V trimmed by 1 base and J by 3 bases, 9 bases remained unmatched. The CDR3 is 17 residues long. The CDR3: CASSLLTGTGQTDTQYF. The CDR3 DNA follows: TGCGCCAGCAGCTTGTTAACCGGGACAGGGCAAACAGATACGCAGTATTTT.